This is a list of T cell receptor beta chains from one sample in a study of beta chain features in type 1 diabetes. Generated by immunoSEQ multiplex PCR, the TCRdb table keeps only in-frame clones and is missing some. The sample contains over 200,000 clones, roughly 10% of which appear only once. The sample consisted of naive CD4+ T cells from blood. The receptors shown here come from a young man with type 1 diabetes. The CDR3 runs from the conserved cysteine through the conserved F or W. The order of the fields is D gene, V gene, J gene, clone size, CDR3 protein, CDR3 DNA. A D gene is named only where the DNA matches it firmly. Size tells how often a clone was seen (once, few, many) or the class of an expanded clone, and some rows leave it out.

TRBD1	TRBV18	TRBJ1-1	.	CASSPNRGPNTEAFF	TGTGCCAGCTCACCCAACAGGGGGCCGAACACTGAAGCTTTCTTT
.	TRBV2	TRBJ2-3	.	CASSGAYWDTQYF	TGTGCCAGCAGTGGGGCTTACTGGGATACGCAGTATTTT
TRBD1	TRBV5-8	TRBJ1-2	few	CASSLKTGEGYTF	TGTGCCAGCAGTCTTAAGACAGGGGAAGGCTACACCTTC
.	TRBV7-3	TRBJ2-1	few	CASSWGHNNEQFF	TGTGCCAGCAGCTGGGGACATAACAATGAGCAGTTCTTC
.	TRBV10-3	TRBJ2-3	.	CAIFIVDTQYF	TGTGCCATTTTTATAGTGGATACGCAGTATTTT
.	TRBV7-9	TRBJ2-3	few	CASSLGSLGTDTQYF	TGTGCCAGCAGCTTGGGGAGCTTAGGGACAGATACGCAGTATTTT
TRBD1	TRBV7-6	TRBJ2-5	.	CASSPGTGKETQYF	TGTGCCAGCAGCCCTGGGACAGGGAAAGAGACCCAGTACTTC
.	TRBV4-1	TRBJ1-6	few	CASSQAAGNSPLHF	TGCGCCAGCAGCCAAGCCGCCGGGAATTCACCCCTCCACTTT
TRBD2	TRBV19	TRBJ2-7	few	CASSMGTSYYEQYF	TGTGCCAGTAGTATGGGGACTAGCTACTACGAGCAGTACTTC
.	TRBV5-1	TRBJ2-5	.	CASSLVPSGEETQYF	TGCGCCAGCAGCTTGGTCCCGTCCGGAGAAGAGACCCAGTACTTC
TRBD1	TRBV30	TRBJ2-5	.	CAWSVGQGQTQYF	TGTGCCTGGAGTGTGGGACAGGGTCAGACCCAGTACTTC
TRBD2	TRBV29-1	TRBJ2-3	few	CSVTLASTDTQYF	TGCAGCGTCACACTAGCGAGCACAGATACGCAGTATTTT
.	TRBV9	TRBJ2-5	.	CASSVGPTGMATQYF	TGTGCCAGCAGCGTAGGTCCCACAGGGATGGCGACCCAGTACTTC
.	TRBV7-3	TRBJ2-3	.	CASSVYQAFGTDTQYF	TGTGCCAGCAGCGTGTACCAGGCGTTCGGCACAGATACGCAGTATTTT
.	TRBV5-1	TRBJ1-1	few	CASSRTTAMNTEAFF	TGCGCCAGCAGCCGAACGACAGCTATGAACACTGAAGCTTTCTTT
TRBD1	TRBV7-9	TRBJ2-1	.	CASSLAYRQGHNEQFF	TGTGCCAGCAGCTTAGCTTATAGACAGGGCCACAATGAGCAGTTCTTC
TRBD2	TRBV6-1	TRBJ2-5	few	CASSLQGGETQYF	TGTGCCAGCAGTCTTCAGGGAGGGGAGACCCAGTACTTC
.	TRBV5-1	TRBJ1-6	.	CASSLNRANSPLHF	TGCGCCAGCAGCTTGAACAGGGCGAATTCACCCCTCCACTTT
.	TRBV29-1	TRBJ1-1	few	CSALQHMNTEAFF	TGCAGCGCCCTACAGCATATGAACACTGAAGCTTTCTTT
.	TRBV5-1	TRBJ2-7	.	CASSLPPLDTNEQYF	TGCGCCAGCAGCTTGCCTCCATTAGATACCAACGAGCAGTACTTC
.	TRBV5-1	TRBJ2-1	.	CASRHQAPSYNEQFF	TGCGCCAGCAGACATCAGGCCCCCTCCTACAATGAGCAGTTCTTC
.	TRBV5-1	TRBJ2-1	few	CASSLAYGIDEQFF	TGCGCCAGCAGCTTGGCCTACGGGATCGATGAGCAGTTCTTC
TRBD1	TRBV7-9	TRBJ1-2	.	CASSYGQGEGGYTF	TGTGCCAGCAGCTACGGACAGGGTGAAGGTGGCTACACCTTC
TRBD2	TRBV11-2	TRBJ2-4	few	CASSPRFGRNIQYF	TGTGCCAGCAGCCCTAGGTTCGGGAGGAACATTCAGTACTTC
TRBD2	TRBV5-4	TRBJ2-3	few	CASSFWLAGATDTQYF	TGTGCCAGCAGCTTCTGGCTAGCGGGGGCCACAGATACGCAGTATTTT
TRBD2	TRBV6-6	TRBJ2-7	.	CASSTSGGIYEQYF	TGTGCCAGCAGCACTAGCGGGGGAATCTACGAGCAGTACTTC
.	TRBV10-3	TRBJ2-1	few	CAISKQGSYNEQFF	TGTGCCATCAGTAAACAGGGTTCCTACAATGAGCAGTTCTTC
.	TRBV29-1	TRBJ1-1	few	CSGWTASSEAFF	TGCAGCGGATGGACAGCCAGCTCTGAAGCTTTCTTT
.	TRBV29-1	TRBJ1-1	.	CSVGSGNLAFF	TGCAGCGTTGGGTCAGGGAATCTGGCTTTCTTT
TRBD1	TRBV28	TRBJ1-6	.	CASTLPGQVGSPLHF	TGTGCCAGCACCCTCCCGGGACAGGTCGGTTCACCCCTCCACTTT
.	TRBV19	TRBJ2-1	.	CASSIRYNEQFF	TGTGCCAGTAGTATACGCTACAATGAGCAGTTCTTC
TRBD1	TRBV6-5	TRBJ2-7	few	CASSSQGGLASYEQYF	TGTGCCAGCAGTTCGCAAGGGGGCCTCGCTTCCTACGAGCAGTACTTC
TRBD2	TRBV5-4	TRBJ2-1	.	CASGTERGSYNEQFF	TGTGCCAGCGGTACCGAGCGGGGGTCCTACAATGAGCAGTTCTTC
TRBD1	TRBV4-3	TRBJ1-2	.	CASSQDAGGNNYGYTF	TGCGCCAGCAGCCAAGATGCAGGGGGAAATAACTATGGCTACACCTTC
.	TRBV19	TRBJ2-5	.	CASSIVPGMGETQYF	TGTGCCAGTAGTATTGTCCCGGGGATGGGGGAGACCCAGTACTTC
.	TRBV7-3	TRBJ2-7	.	CASSLGQPLTYEQYF	TGTGCCAGCAGCCTAGGACAGCCCCTTACCTACGAGCAGTACTTC
.	TRBV11-2	TRBJ1-1	.	CASSFYSTEAFF	TGTGCCAGCAGCTTCTACAGCACTGAAGCTTTCTTT
.	TRBV5-1	TRBJ2-2	.	CASSKFTGELFF	TGCGCCAGCAGTAAATTTACCGGGGAGCTGTTTTTT
TRBD1	TRBV30	TRBJ2-3	.	CAWSVQGMTDTQYF	TGTGCCTGGAGTGTACAGGGGATGACAGATACGCAGTATTTT
.	TRBV18	TRBJ2-1	few	CASSPFDSDNEQFF	TGTGCCAGCTCACCATTCGACAGCGACAATGAGCAGTTCTTC
.	TRBV5-6	TRBJ2-5	few	CASSLASSETQYF	TGTGCCAGCAGCTTGGCCTCTAGCGAGACCCAGTACTTC
.	TRBV15	TRBJ1-3	few	CATSSARDRPFSGNTIYF	TGTGCCACCAGCAGTGCCCGTGACAGGCCATTCTCTGGAAACACCATATATTTT
TRBD1	TRBV5-4	TRBJ2-7	.	CASSLMYFGQAYEQYF	TGTGCCAGCAGCTTAATGTATTTTGGACAGGCCTACGAGCAGTACTTC
.	TRBV7-9	TRBJ1-2	few	CASSSTPRAGYTF	TGTGCCAGCAGCTCGACACCCAGGGCTGGCTACACCTTC
.	TRBV5-6	TRBJ1-1	few	CASSFFRYTEAFF	TGTGCCAGCAGCTTTTTCCGGTACACTGAAGCTTTCTTT